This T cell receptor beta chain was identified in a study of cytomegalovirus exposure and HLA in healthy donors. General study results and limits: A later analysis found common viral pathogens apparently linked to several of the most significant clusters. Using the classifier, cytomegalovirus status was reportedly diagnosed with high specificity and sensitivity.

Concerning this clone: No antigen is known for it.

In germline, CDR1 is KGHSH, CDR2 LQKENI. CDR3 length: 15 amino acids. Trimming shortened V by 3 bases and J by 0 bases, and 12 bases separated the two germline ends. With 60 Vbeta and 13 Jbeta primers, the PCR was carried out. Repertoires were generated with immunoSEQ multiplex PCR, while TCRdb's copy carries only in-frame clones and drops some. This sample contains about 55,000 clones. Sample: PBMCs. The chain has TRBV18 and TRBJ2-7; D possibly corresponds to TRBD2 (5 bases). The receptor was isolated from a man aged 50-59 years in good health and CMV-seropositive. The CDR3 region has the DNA TGTGCCAGCTCACCGGGAGTTACCGACTCCTACGAGCAGTACTTC. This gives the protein CASSPGVTDSYEQYF.